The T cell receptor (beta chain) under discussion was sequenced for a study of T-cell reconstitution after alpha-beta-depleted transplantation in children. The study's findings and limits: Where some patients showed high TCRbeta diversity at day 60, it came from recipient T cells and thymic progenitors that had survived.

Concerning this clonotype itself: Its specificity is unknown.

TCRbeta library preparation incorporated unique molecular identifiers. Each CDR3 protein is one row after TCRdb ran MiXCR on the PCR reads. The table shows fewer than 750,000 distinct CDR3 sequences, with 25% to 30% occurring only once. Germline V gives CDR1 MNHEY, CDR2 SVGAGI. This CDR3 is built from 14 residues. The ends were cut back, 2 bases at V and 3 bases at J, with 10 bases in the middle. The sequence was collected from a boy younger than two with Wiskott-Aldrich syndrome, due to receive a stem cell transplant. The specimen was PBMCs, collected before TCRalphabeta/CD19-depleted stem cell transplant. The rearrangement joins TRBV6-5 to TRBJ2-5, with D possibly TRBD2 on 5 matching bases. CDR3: CASSYRSREETQYF. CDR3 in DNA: TGTGCCAGCAGTTACCGTTCGCGGGAAGAGACCCAGTACTTC.